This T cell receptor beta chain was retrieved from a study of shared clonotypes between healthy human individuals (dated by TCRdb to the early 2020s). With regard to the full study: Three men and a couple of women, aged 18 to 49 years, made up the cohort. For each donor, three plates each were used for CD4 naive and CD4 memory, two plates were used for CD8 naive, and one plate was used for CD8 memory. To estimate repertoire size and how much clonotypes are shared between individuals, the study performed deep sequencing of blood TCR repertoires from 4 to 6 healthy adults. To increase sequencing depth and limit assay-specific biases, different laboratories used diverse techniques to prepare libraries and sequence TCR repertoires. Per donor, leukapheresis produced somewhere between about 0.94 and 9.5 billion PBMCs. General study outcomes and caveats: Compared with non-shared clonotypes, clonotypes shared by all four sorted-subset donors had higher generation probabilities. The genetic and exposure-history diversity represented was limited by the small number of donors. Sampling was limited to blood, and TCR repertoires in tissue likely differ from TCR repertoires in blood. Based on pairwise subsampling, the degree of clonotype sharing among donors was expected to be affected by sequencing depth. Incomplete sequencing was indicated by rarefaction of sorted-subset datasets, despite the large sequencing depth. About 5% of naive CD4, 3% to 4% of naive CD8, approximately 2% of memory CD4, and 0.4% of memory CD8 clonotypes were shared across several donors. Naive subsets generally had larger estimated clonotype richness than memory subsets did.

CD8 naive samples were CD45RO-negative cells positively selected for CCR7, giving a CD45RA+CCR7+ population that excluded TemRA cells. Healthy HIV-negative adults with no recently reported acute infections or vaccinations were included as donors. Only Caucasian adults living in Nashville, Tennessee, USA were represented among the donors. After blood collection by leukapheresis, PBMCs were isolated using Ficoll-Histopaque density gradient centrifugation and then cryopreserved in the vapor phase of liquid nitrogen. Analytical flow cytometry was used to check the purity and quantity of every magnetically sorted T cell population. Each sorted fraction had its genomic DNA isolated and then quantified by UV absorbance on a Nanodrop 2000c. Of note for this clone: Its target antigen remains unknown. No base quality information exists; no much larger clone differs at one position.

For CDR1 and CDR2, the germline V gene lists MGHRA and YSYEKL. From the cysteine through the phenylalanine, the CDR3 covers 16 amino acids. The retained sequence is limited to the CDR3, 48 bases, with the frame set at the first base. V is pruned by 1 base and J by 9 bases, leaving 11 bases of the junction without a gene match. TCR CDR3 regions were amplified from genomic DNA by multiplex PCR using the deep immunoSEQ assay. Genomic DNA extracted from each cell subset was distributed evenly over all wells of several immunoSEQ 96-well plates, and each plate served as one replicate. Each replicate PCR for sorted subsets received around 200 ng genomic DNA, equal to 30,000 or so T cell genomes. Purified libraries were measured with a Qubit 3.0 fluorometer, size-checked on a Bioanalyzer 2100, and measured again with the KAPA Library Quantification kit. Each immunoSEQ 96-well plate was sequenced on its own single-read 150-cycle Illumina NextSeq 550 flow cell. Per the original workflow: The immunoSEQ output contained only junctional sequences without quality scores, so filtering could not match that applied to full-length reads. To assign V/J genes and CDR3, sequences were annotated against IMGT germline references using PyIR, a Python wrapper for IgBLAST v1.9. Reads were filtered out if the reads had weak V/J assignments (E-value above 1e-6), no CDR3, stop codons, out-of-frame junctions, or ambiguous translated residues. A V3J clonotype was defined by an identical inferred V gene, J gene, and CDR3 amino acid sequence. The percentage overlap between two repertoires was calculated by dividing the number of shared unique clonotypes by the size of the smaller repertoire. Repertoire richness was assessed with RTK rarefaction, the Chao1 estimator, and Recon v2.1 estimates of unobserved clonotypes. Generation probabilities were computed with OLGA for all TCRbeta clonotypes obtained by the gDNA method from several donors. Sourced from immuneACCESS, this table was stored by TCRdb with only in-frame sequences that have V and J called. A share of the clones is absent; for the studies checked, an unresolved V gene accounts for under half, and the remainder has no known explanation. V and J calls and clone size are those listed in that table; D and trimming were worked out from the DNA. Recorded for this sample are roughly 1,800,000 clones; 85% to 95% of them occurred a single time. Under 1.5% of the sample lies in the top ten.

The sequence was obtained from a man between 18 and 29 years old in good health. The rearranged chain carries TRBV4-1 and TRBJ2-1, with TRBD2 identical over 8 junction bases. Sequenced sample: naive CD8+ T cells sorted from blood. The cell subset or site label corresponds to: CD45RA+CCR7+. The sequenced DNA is TGCGCCAGCAGCCAAGGAGGGACGGGGGGGCAGTTTGAGCAGTTCTTC. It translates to CASSQGGTGGQFEQFF.